Sequencing of this TCR beta chain was carried out in a study of OX40 agonist ivuxolimab in advanced cancers. In the study overall: From about 23 to 85 years was the age range, with a mean of around 57 years, and roughly 83% were male. Previous treatment with anti-PD-1, anti-PD-L1 or anti-CTLA-4 therapy was allowed; more than 35% had received some.

Details on this clone: Its antigen is undetermined.

The repertoire was sequenced with immunoSEQ multiplex PCR; TCRdb's copy has only in-frame clones and lacks some. The data hold around 50,000 clones, with approximately 89% observed a single time. Study-level results: Some nonresponders likewise displayed low normalized T-cell clonal expansion.

Sequences were derived from CD4+ or CD8+ T cells sorted from blood, sampled in a trial of the OX40 agonist ivuxolimab. This TCR came from an adult with an advanced solid tumor such as melanoma, head and neck, liver or kidney cancer.

The CDR3 sequence is CASHTGNTIYF. The DNA for the CDR3 is TGTGCCAGCCACACTGGAAACACCATATATTTT. The V gene is TRBV6-6, the J gene TRBJ1-3; D uncertain. Trimming took 8 bases from V and 2 from J, leaving 4 bases between them. The CDR3 has 11 residues. Per the germline V gene, CDR1 is MNHNY and CDR2 is SVGAGI (reference sequence).